This entry concerns a single T cell receptor (beta chain). This clonotype was found many times. No cognate antigen has been identified for it. No per-base quality is available; no much larger clone lies one base away. This sample is part of a study of identical twins (TCRdb year 2016). Describing the broader study: TCR alpha and beta repertoires from monozygotic twins, unrelated adults of various ages and cord blood were deep-sequenced to test whether fetal clonotypes persist. To rule out contamination, the twin experiments were replicated at different times with different library preparation protocols. Points the paper makes about the study in general: Compared with coincidental sharing between unrelated individuals, an excess of low generation-probability sequences was observed among out-of-frame TCR alpha sequences shared between twins. In beta out-of-frame sequences, excess twin sharing was weaker, because having fewer shared sequences lowered the signal-to-noise ratio. Invariant T cells such as MAIT and iNKT could partly confound zero-insertion analyses, though diverse VJ usage argued against this for most clonotypes. Because the same donors could not be followed over many years, the conclusions depended on cross-sectional statistical analysis. Fewer insertions were carried by abundant cord blood beta clonotypes; a weaker similar trend was observed in young adult naive repertoires, while no such trend was observed in memory repertoires. Recombination models systematically underestimated out-of-frame TCR alpha sharing in monozygotic twins but agreed with sharing between unrelated individuals.

Every donor was a healthy Caucasian. Three pairs of female monozygotic twins, all aged roughly 18 to 29 years, were included in the twin cohort. Positive isolation kits from Invitrogen were used to isolate the CD4+ and CD8+ T cell populations. Receptor libraries were prepared by 5' RACE. Sequencing used an Illumina HiSeq 2000. Template switching introduced a universal primer binding site; the final cDNA contained a unique molecular identifier, enabling accurate counting of TCR cDNA molecules. First-strand cDNA for TCR alpha and beta chains was synthesized from specific primers in the conserved constant-segment region. To control for contamination, every cDNA library was double barcoded, receiving both a SMART-Mk sample barcode and Illumina barcodes. TruSeq adapter sequences and Illumina sample barcodes were added in two successive PCR steps. TCR alpha and beta cDNA libraries were sequenced on the Illumina HiSeq platform with custom primers. Processing in the source paper ran as follows. MiGEC processed the raw reads to extract unique molecular identifiers, while MiXCR was used to determine the CDR3 positions. For each individual, recombination models were inferred using an EM algorithm with the repgenHMM and IGoR tools. Shared clonotypes were analyzed with the tcR package in R, and sharing was normalized by the product of cloneset sizes. Out-of-frame nonproductive sequences were analyzed to study raw recombination free of thymic and clonal selection effects. TCRdb trimmed public reads at Q25 via fastp, called clones via MiXCR and kept in-frame beta chains. One record per CDR3 amino acid sequence lists the most common genes and DNA. These V and J calls originate from TCRdb's pipeline instead of the authors' own analysis. The sample table lists over 200,000 distinct CDR3 sequences, approximately 7.1% of them with a count of one. The leading ten clones occupy 13% to 15% of the sample.

The same data also went into a second study, on T cells expressing NK-cell markers. The second study reports: Three sorted T-cell subsets (CD3+CD56+NKG2C+, CD3+CD56+NKG2C- and CD3+CD56-NKG2C+) from several donors had their TCR beta-chain repertoires profiled. Of the eight sequenced donors, seven were found to be HCMV-seropositive and one was found to be HCMV-seronegative. To restrict sorting to alphabetaTCR-expressing T cells, an anti-gammadeltaTCR antibody was added in several experiments. In roughly six donors, the dominant CD3+CD56+NKG2C+ clonotypes ranked among the top 10 CD8+ clonotypes, making up about 1.0-8% of CD8+ T cells. Those dominant clonotypes were again the most abundant among CD3+CD56-NKG2C+ cells in a handful of donors, at roughly 28.3-60.1%. Whether the expanded NKG2C-expressing T cell clones were specific for HCMV antigens remained unclear. Randomly selected healthy volunteers, three men and five women, were used as the eight sequenced donors. To determine HCMV serostatus, a commercial ELISA kit was used to detect HCMV-specific IgG in serum. Reads were demultiplexed and grouped by UMI with MIGEC, and clonotypes were assembled and quantified with MiTCR. Only TCR cDNA sequences supported by at least two reads were kept to exclude erroneous sequences. The tcR package was used for downstream repertoire analysis, with clonotypes matched between fractions based on CDR3 nucleotide sequence plus V segment. Antigen specificity was annotated against VDJdb with VDJmatch, allowing one amino acid substitution in CDR3.

Input material: CD8+ T cells sorted from blood. This sequence originates from a woman aged 18-29 years in good health.

The bases are TGTGCCAGCAGTGACCTAGCGGGGGGGTCCTACGAGCAGTACTTC. This is translated as CASSDLAGGSYEQYF. The chain couples TRBV25-1 to TRBJ2-7; TRBD2 agrees with 12 junctional bases. The CDR3 contains 15 residues, cysteine and phenylalanine counted. Only CDR3 DNA is held: 45 bases, read in frame from base 1. Trimming leaves V shorter by 3 bases and J shorter by 1 base, with the junction holding 1 base beyond the gene matches. The germline V gene yields MGHDK for CDR1 and SYGVNS for CDR2.